Presented here are 22 T cell receptor beta chains from one specimen sequenced in a study of cytomegalovirus exposure and HLA in healthy donors. Amplification used 60 Vbeta primers and 13 Jbeta primers. The method was immunoSEQ multiplex PCR; TCRdb's version includes in-frame clones alone and lacks a portion of them. The sample gives approximately 82,000 clones, 70% to 75% of which show up once; more than 5.5% is in the top ten. The sample taken for sequencing was PBMCs. Receptors originate from a woman between 45 and 65 years old in good health and CMV-seropositive.

J is TRBJ1-2 and V is TRBV5-1; possibly TRBD1 for D (5 bases). CDR1 SGHRS and CDR2 YFSETQ come from the germline V gene. V was cut by 0 bases and J by 4 bases, with 13 bases left in between. This CDR3 comprises 15 residues. The CDR3 protein is CASSLADTGTYGYTF. CDR3 DNA sequence: TGCGCCAGCAGCTTGGCCGACACAGGAACCTATGGCTACACCTTC.

This sequence joins TRBV2 and TRBJ2-2; a possible D gene is TRBD1 (6 bases). Per the germline V gene, CDR1 is SNHLY and CDR2 is FYNNEI. V was pared by 1 base and J by 3 bases, with 9 bases between. The CDR3 is made up of 15 amino acids. In nucleotides, the CDR3 is TGTGCCAGCAGTGAAGTAGGGGGTTACACCGGGGAGCTGTTTTTT. It specifies CASSEVGGYTGELFF.

The chain links TRBV11-1 to TRBJ2-1, with TRBD1 matching over 7 bases. This CDR3 region has 15 residues. V was pared by 6 bases and J by 3 bases, with 8 bases of the junction left unmatched. From germline, CDR1 is SGHAT and CDR2 FQDESV (reference sequence). This CDR3 is CASSPGTDYYNEQFF. CDR3 in DNA: TGTGCCAGCAGTCCCGGGACAGACTACTACAATGAGCAGTTCTTC.

V is TRBV6-5 and J is TRBJ2-7; TRBD2 aligns across 9 bases. This CDR3 is 15 amino acids long. Trimming took 5 bases from V and 0 from J; bases not matched to a gene: 5. Looked up from germline, CDR1 is MNHEY and CDR2 is SVGAGI. The CDR3 reads CASSTGTSSSYEQYF. For the CDR3, the DNA is TGTGCCAGCAGTACCGGGACTAGCAGCTCCTACGAGCAGTACTTC.

The chain joins TRBV6-5 to TRBJ1-2, with 9 bases aligning to TRBD1. Unmatched junction bases numbered 6, after V lost 3 bases and J lost 7 bases. This CDR3 comprises 14 residues. Germline loops: CDR1 MNHEY, CDR2 SVGAGI. CDR3 coding DNA: TGTGCCAGCAGTTATACGGGACAGGGACTTGGCTACACCTTC. Protein sequence: CASSYTGQGLGYTF.

This clone was seen only a few times. The gene calls are TRBV7-9 and TRBJ2-2; tentatively, D is TRBD2 (5 bases). V was pared by 0 bases and J by 7 bases, with 12 bases between. This CDR3 region has 15 residues. From germline, CDR1 is SEHNR and CDR2 FQNEAQ (reference sequence). The CDR3 DNA sequence: TGTGCCAGCAGCTTAGCGCTCCCGGGGAACGGGGAGCTGTTTTTT. Translating it yields CASSLALPGNGELFF.

The V call is TRBV30, the J call TRBJ2-5; a weak D match, TRBD2 (6 bases). Trimming cost V 2 bases and J 5 bases, with 9 bases left between them. Looked up from germline, CDR1 is GTSNPN and CDR2 is SVGIG (reference sequence). The CDR3 spans 12 residues. CDR3 sequence reads: CAWSSGPETQYF. The CDR3, as DNA: TGTGCCTGGAGTAGCGGGCCGGAGACCCAGTACTTC.

This clone appeared a single time. The genes are TRBV5-5 and TRBJ1-2, with TRBD1 matching over 10 bases. The germline V gene has CDR1 SGHKS and CDR2 YYEKEE (reference sequence). V lost 4 bases, J lost 2 bases, and 5 bases stayed unmatched. This CDR3 comprises 15 residues. The CDR3 DNA sequence: TGTGCCAGCAGCCAGAGGGACAGGGGCAACTATGGCTACACCTTC. Translating it yields CASSQRDRGNYGYTF.

CDR3 region: CASSPASGRYNEQFF. In nucleotides, the CDR3 is TGTGCCAGCAGCCCCGCTAGCGGGAGGTACAATGAGCAGTTCTTC. V usage is TRBV27 and J usage is TRBJ2-1; 11 nucleotides match TRBD2. V gave up 6 bases and J gave up 4 bases; unmatched junction bases: 5. This CDR3 contains 15 residues. The germline V gene has CDR1 MNHEY and CDR2 SMNVEV (reference sequence).

This chain joins TRBV6-5 and TRBJ2-1; unclear D gene. The germline CDR1 and CDR2 sequences are MNHEY and SVGAGI. Between the trimmed V and J ends, which lost 0 bases and 8 bases, there was a span of 11 bases. The CDR3 has 14 residues. The CDR3 sequence is CASSYSSLGDEQFF. In nucleotides, the CDR3 is TGTGCCAGCAGTTACTCGAGCCTAGGCGATGAGCAGTTCTTC.

This chain joins TRBV9 and TRBJ2-3, with 7 nucleotides matching TRBD2. The ends lost 0 bases at V and 3 bases at J; junction bases unmatched: 7. The CDR3 consists of 16 residues. Germline CDR1 and CDR2: SGDLS and YYNGEE. In nucleotides, the CDR3 is TGTGCCAGCAGCGTAGGACTAGCCGAGTCGACAGATACGCAGTATTTT. It translates to CASSVGLAESTDTQYF.

The chain links TRBV5-1 to TRBJ2-1; 8 bases are a match to TRBD2. V shed 4 bases, J shed 4 bases, and the junction held 7 bases outside the gene matches. The germline CDR1 and CDR2 sequences are SGHRS and YFSETQ. The CDR3 has 15 amino acids. The CDR3: CASSPAGEGYNEQFF. The CDR3 region has the DNA TGCGCCAGCAGCCCAGCGGGGGAGGGGTACAATGAGCAGTTCTTC.

This clone showed up just a few times. This chain connects TRBV2 to TRBJ2-5; no clear D. The CDR3 contains 11 residues. V was clipped by 7 bases and J by 9 bases, with 12 bases between them. Germline V gene data show CDR1 as SNHLY and CDR2 as FYNNEI. CDR3 coding DNA: TGTGCCAGCACTCTAGGAATGGCCCAGTACTTC. It yields the protein CASTLGMAQYF. Full variable domain (missing parts from reference TRBV2 and TRBJ2-5): EPEVTQTPSHQVTQMGQEVILRCVPISNHLYFYWYRQILGQKVEFLVSFYNNEISEKSEIFDDQFSVERPDGSNFTLKIRSTKLEDSAMYFCASTLGMAQYFGPGTRLLVL.

This clone was recorded a few times. The chain has TRBV15 and TRBJ2-3; D possibly corresponds to TRBD1 (5 bases). Germline CDR1 LNHNV, CDR2 YYDKDF (reference sequence). The CDR3 covers 11 residues. This CDR3 is CEGVRTDTQYF. The CDR3 DNA reads as TGTGAAGGGGTTAGGACAGATACGCAGTATTTT.

The rearrangement uses TRBV12-1 and TRBJ2-7; the listed D gene, TRBD1, was not tested against the DNA. TRBV12-1 has pseudogene status. The CDR3 covers 15 residues. CDR3 amino acids: CASSLKDRGTYEQYF. CDR3 DNA: TGTGCCAGCAGCTTAAAGGACAGGGGGACGTACGAGCAGTACTTC.

This clone is a singleton in its sample. The chain links TRBV4-1 to TRBJ1-2, with D possibly matching TRBD1 (5 bases). Germline CDR1 is MGHRA and CDR2 is YSYEKL. CDR3 length: 15 amino acids. V was shortened by 1 base and J by 3 bases, with 12 bases between the two germline ends. Here the CDR3 DNA reads TGCGCCAGCAGCCAAGCAGCAGGGAAGGACTATGGCTACACCTTC. Translating gives CASSQAAGKDYGYTF.

The chain links TRBV7-9 to TRBJ1-2; 10 positions agree with TRBD1. Per germline, CDR1 SEHNR and CDR2 FQNEAQ (reference sequence). The CDR3 consists of 16 residues. The J segment lost 6 bases and the V segment lost 4 bases, leaving 11 bases of the junction unmatched. DNA of the CDR3: TGTGCCAGCAGCTCCCTGTGGGACAGGGGCGGTCATGGCTACACCTTC. The encoded protein is CASSSLWDRGGHGYTF.

This chain uses TRBV29-1 with TRBJ1-1, with D hard to call. Germline lookup yields CDR1 SQVTM and CDR2 ANQGSEA. Trimming pared 4 bases from V and 1 base from J, leaving 13 bases between. The length of the CDR3 is 14 residues. The CDR3, as DNA: TGCAGCGTTGGAGGGATCGTCTGGAACACTGAAGCTTTCTTT. This encodes CSVGGIVWNTEAFF.

The chain couples TRBV7-2 to TRBJ2-5; TRBD1 matches at 10 bases. Germline CDR1 SGHTA, CDR2 FQGNSA. Trimming removed 5 bases from V and 4 bases from J; junction bases left unmatched: 7. The CDR3 contains 15 residues. The CDR3 loop is CASSPQRDRGETQYF. The CDR3 region has the DNA TGTGCCAGCAGCCCCCAGAGGGACAGGGGAGAGACCCAGTACTTC.

The chain combines TRBV28 with TRBJ1-1; D is uncertain. The CDR3 totals 11 residues. V was cut by 7 bases and J by 1 base, with 4 bases left in between. Germline-derived CDR1 and CDR2 are MDHEN and SYDVKM. DNA for the CDR3: TGTGCCAGCACAGAGAACACTGAAGCTTTCTTT. This codes for CASTENTEAFF.

The chain is built from TRBV15 and TRBJ1-3, with 7 bases fitting TRBD1. This CDR3 is built from 16 residues. V gave up 1 base and J gave up 0 bases; unmatched junction bases: 3. In germline, CDR1 is LNHNV, CDR2 YYDKDF (reference sequence). The CDR3 nucleotides read TGTGCCACCAGCAGAGCCACAGGGGCCTCTGGAAACACCATATATTTT. Protein sequence: CATSRATGASGNTIYF.

The CDR3 DNA follows: TGCAGCGTCGGGGGGAATCAGCCCCAGCATTTT. It translates to CSVGGNQPQHF. This sequence joins TRBV29-1 and TRBJ1-5, with a weak D call TRBD1 (5 bases). Looked up from germline, CDR1 is SQVTM and CDR2 is ANQGSEA. CDR3 length equals 11 residues. The ends were cut back, 6 bases at V and 4 bases at J, with 7 bases in the middle.